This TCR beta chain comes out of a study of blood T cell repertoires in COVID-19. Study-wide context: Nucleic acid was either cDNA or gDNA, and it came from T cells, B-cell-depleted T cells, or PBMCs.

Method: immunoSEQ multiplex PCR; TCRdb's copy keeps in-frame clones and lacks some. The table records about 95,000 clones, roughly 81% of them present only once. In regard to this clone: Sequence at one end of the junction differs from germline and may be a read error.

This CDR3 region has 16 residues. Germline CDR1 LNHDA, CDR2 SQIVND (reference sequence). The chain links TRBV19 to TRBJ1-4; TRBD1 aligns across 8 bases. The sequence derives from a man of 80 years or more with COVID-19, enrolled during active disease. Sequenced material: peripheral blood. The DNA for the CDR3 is TGTGCCAGTAGGATAGACAGGGGAACAACTAATGAAAAACTGTTTTTT. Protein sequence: CASRIDRGTTNEKLFF. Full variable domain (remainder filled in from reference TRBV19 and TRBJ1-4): DGGITQSPKYLFRKEGQNVTLSCEQNLNHDAMYWYRQDPGQGLRLIYYSQIVNDFQKGDIAEGYSVSREKKESFPLTVTSAQKNPTAFYLCASRIDRGTTNEKLFFGSGTQLSVL.